The T cell receptor (beta chain) described here comes from a study of blood T cell repertoires in COVID-19. At the level of the study: There were acute and convalescent COVID-19 samples, and they came from the United States, Italy and Spain. T cells, B-cell-depleted T cells, or PBMCs provided the cDNA or gDNA that served as material.

In its sample, this clone was seen once. Authors' data handling: Estimation of nucleated cell counts relied on the amplification of reference gene primers. Repertoires were generated with immunoSEQ multiplex PCR, while TCRdb's copy carries only in-frame clones and drops some. That table supplies the V and J calls and clone size; D and trimming were determined from the DNA. The sample consists of more than 100,000 clones, over 75% of them appearing once. The CDR3 length is 15 residues. V lost 3 bases to trimming and J lost 9 bases, with 24 bases between them. Germline assignment: CDR1 DFQATT and CDR2 SNEGSKA (reference sequence).

Sequenced input: peripheral blood. The rearrangement links TRBV20-1 to TRBJ2-7; no clear D. This TCR came from a man aged 60 to 75 with active or convalescent COVID-19. The CDR3 spells CSASPSLGRVDGQYF. DNA for the CDR3: TGCAGTGCTAGTCCAAGCCTAGGCCGGGTGGATGGGCAGTACTTC.